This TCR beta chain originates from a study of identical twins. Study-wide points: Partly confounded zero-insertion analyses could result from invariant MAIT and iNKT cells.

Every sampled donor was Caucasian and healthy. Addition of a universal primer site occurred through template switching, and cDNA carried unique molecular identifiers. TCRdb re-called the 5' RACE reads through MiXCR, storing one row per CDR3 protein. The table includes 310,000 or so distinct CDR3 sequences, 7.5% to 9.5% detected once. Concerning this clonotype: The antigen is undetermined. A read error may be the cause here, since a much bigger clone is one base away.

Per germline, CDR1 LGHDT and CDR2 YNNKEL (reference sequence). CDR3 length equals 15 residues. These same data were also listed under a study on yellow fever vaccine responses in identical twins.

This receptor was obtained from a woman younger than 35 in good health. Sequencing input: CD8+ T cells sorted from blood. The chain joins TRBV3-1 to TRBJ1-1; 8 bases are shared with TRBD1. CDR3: CATSLWTGFVTEAFF. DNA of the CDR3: TGTGCCACCAGCCTATGGACAGGGTTTGTCACTGAAGCTTTCTTT. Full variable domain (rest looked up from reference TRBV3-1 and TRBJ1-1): DTAVSQTPKYLVTQMGNDKSIKCEQNLGHDTMYWYKQDSKKFLKIMFSYNNKELIINETVPNRFSPKSPDKAHLNLHINSLELGDSAVYFCATSLWTGFVTEAFFGQGTRLTVV.